This T cell receptor (beta chain) was recorded in a study of blood T cell repertoires in COVID-19. The CDR3 consists of 13 residues. Between the trimmed V and J ends, which lost 0 bases and 5 bases, there was a span of 5 bases. Germline CDR1 MRHNA, CDR2 SNTAGT. Seattle patients were enrolled during active infection and followed longitudinally. Sequencing was performed with immunoSEQ multiplex PCR; in TCRdb, only in-frame clones are kept and a portion is missing. The sample includes approximately 340,000 clones, about 91% of them seen just once. Many counts were recorded for this clone. The J gene is TRBJ2-1, the V gene TRBV6-4, with D perhaps TRBD1 (5 bases). The clonotype originates from a young man with COVID-19, enrolled during active disease. The sequenced material came from peripheral blood. The CDR3 reads CASSDSDNNEQFF. CDR3 sequence (DNA): TGTGCCAGCAGTGACTCGGACAACAATGAGCAGTTCTTC.